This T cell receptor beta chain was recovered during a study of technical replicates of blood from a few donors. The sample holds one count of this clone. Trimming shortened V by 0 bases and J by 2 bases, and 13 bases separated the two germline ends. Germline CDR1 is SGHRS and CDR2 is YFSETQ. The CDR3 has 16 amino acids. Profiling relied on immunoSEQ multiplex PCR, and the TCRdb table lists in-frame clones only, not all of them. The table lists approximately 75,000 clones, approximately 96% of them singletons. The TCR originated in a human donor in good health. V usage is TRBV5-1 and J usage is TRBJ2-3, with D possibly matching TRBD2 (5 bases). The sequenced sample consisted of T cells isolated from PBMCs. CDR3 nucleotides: TGCGCCAGCAGCTTGGCCGAGAGACTATACACAGATACGCAGTATTTT. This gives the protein CASSLAERLYTDTQYF. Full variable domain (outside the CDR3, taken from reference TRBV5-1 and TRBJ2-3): KAGVTQTPRYLIKTRGQQVTLSCSPISGHRSVSWYQQTPGQGLQFLFEYFSETQRNKGNFPGRFSGRQFSNSRSEMNVSTLELGDSALYLCASSLAERLYTDTQYFGPGTRLTVL.